This T cell receptor (beta chain) was observed in a study of siplizumab effects on memory and regulatory T cells. Study observations and caveats: Greater diversity than memory cells seemed evident in naive T cells, which also appeared to be major alloresponse contributors.

About this clone itself: No antigen is known for it.

TCRdb's copy holds only in-frame clones and misses some; the assay was immunoSEQ multiplex PCR. The table lists over 95,000 clones, just over 90% of them singletons, with around 0.15% in the top ten. The CDR3 sequence is 15 residues long. V shed 3 bases and J shed 4 bases, with 12 bases lying between them. The germline V gene encodes CDR1 ENHRY and CDR2 SYGVKD. Input material: non-Treg CD4+ T cells sorted from blood. This sequence joins TRBV10-3 and TRBJ2-2; possibly TRBD2 for D (5 bases). This receptor was obtained from a human donor in good health. The CDR3 loop reads CAISESGVGTGELFF. In DNA form, the CDR3 reads TGTGCCATCAGTGAATCCGGGGTCGGCACCGGGGAGCTGTTTTTT.